The text below deals with one TCR beta chain. This entry comes from a study of blood T cell repertoires in COVID-19. Study-wide background: Sites across the United States, Italy and Spain contributed samples from acute and convalescent COVID-19.

The CDR3 has 14 amino acids. V lost 6 bases and J lost 6; bases outside the gene matches: 10. Germline V lookup: CDR1 SNHLY, CDR2 FYNNEI. In the study's own analysis: Reference gene primer amplification gave estimated nucleated cell counts. Libraries were prepared by immunoSEQ multiplex PCR; TCRdb keeps only in-frame clonotypes and omits some of them. The V and J calls and clone size are taken from that table; D and trimming were inferred from the DNA. The sample has roughly 330,000 clones; around 89% are singletons. This clonotype originated in a woman aged 45-60 years with active or convalescent COVID-19. The J gene is TRBJ1-1, the V gene TRBV2; 7 bases map to TRBD1. The sequenced sample consisted of peripheral blood. The CDR3 nucleotides read TGTGCCAGCAGGGGGGACAGCCCCTACGCTGAAGCTTTCTTT. It yields the protein CASRGDSPYAEAFF.